This TCR beta chain is from a study of Graves' ophthalmopathy and Graves' hyperthyroidism. The wider study: Stable hyperthyroidism meant no progression to ophthalmopathy within 18 months of follow-up. Whole-study results and caveats: Ophthalmopathy progression prediction by the model yielded a sensitivity of approximately 68% and a specificity of roughly 74%. Blood was where most expanded thyroid clonotypes above 0.001 frequency also turned up.

In regard to this clonotype: The antigen is not known.

People with hyperthyroidism were aged 18 to 65 and newly diagnosed, under 2 months' duration. Investigators amplified TCR beta CDR3 regions from RNA transcripts. First-round RT-PCR relied on HTBI primers, and a second-round multiplex PCR came next. MiXCR, applied by TCRdb to the multiplex PCR reads, yields one record per CDR3 protein. The table includes approximately 1.2 million distinct CDR3 sequences, about 35% detected once. CDR3 length: 13 amino acids. In germline, CDR1 is MNHEY, CDR2 SMNVEV (reference sequence). V lost 0 bases, J lost 3 bases, and 6 bases lay in between. The V gene is TRBV27, the J gene TRBJ2-7; D remains ambiguous. The receptor's source is an adult man with Graves' hyperthyroidism. The sample comprised peripheral blood or thyroid tissue (not recorded which). CDR3 loop: CASSLSGYYEQYF. CDR3 DNA sequence: TGTGCCAGCAGTTTATCGGGGTACTACGAGCAGTACTTC.